What follows are 28 T cell receptor beta chains derived from one specimen sequenced in a study of CD4 T cells in relation to SARS-CoV-2 and coronaviruses. The data were produced by immunoSEQ multiplex PCR, yet TCRdb's version contains in-frame clones alone and is incomplete. Among 58,000 or so clones listed, about 92% were seen once. Sequencing was carried out using naive CD4+ T cells from PBMCs. Sample subset: naive CD4+ T cells isolated by negative enrichment. Source of these receptors: an adult with COVID-19.

V gene TRBV7-2 combines with J gene TRBJ2-2; TRBD2 matches 14 bases. J gave up 8 bases and V 0 bases, and 2 bases lay outside the gene matches. The CDR3 consists of 16 residues. The V gene's germline CDR1 is SGHTA and CDR2 FQGNSA. The CDR3 nucleotides are TGTGCCAGCAGCTTAGCAGGGACTAGCGGGAGTGGGGAGCTGTTTTTT. Encoded protein: CASSLAGTSGSGELFF.

The chain has TRBV6-5 and TRBJ2-3; D gene ambiguous. The CDR3 covers 13 residues. The V and J ends lost 6 bases and 0 bases respectively, with 7 bases between them. The germline V gene encodes CDR1 MNHEY and CDR2 SVGAGI. The CDR3 here is CASRRSSTDTQYF. In nucleotides, the CDR3 is TGTGCCAGCAGGCGGAGCAGCACAGATACGCAGTATTTT.

V and J are TRBV30 and TRBJ2-7, with D perhaps TRBD1 or TRBD2 (5 bases each). V was cut by 4 bases and J by 8 bases, with 30 bases left in between. This CDR3 comprises 17 residues. The germline V gene has CDR1 GTSNPN and CDR2 SVGIG (reference sequence). DNA for the CDR3: TGTGCCTGGAACCTCGCGCCCCCCGGGACGGCCCGGGTAAAGCAGTACTTC. It is translated as CAWNLAPPGTARVKQYF.

The chain uses TRBV2 and TRBJ2-3; the D gene could be TRBD1 or TRBD2 (6 bases each). Germline CDR1 and CDR2: SNHLY and FYNNEI. V was clipped by 8 bases and J by 0 bases, with 12 bases between them. This CDR3 comprises 14 residues. The CDR3 bases are TGTGCCAGCGGGGGGCGCGGGAGCACAGATACGCAGTATTTT. Encoded protein: CASGGRGSTDTQYF.

The chain combines TRBV5-6 with TRBJ2-5, with 7 bases fitting TRBD2. The V segment lost 0 bases and the J segment 5 bases; nucleotides outside the gene matches: 7. Per the germline V gene, CDR1 is SGHDT and CDR2 is YYEEEE. This CDR3 is built from 15 residues. CDR3 sequence reads: CASSLVGGFGETQYF. In DNA form, the CDR3 reads TGTGCCAGCAGCTTGGTGGGAGGGTTCGGTGAGACCCAGTACTTC.

The chain couples TRBV5-1 to TRBJ2-1; D gene unclear. The CDR3 contains 14 residues. The V and J ends lost 4 bases and 5 bases respectively, with 13 bases between them. Germline loops: CDR1 SGHRS, CDR2 YFSETQ. The DNA for the CDR3 is TGCGCCAGCAGCGCGGACCCGTCTAACAATGAGCAGTTCTTC. Its translation is CASSADPSNNEQFF.

The V and J genes are TRBV10-2 and TRBJ2-7, with no clear D. Germline CDR1 is WSHSY and CDR2 is SAAADI. V was cut by 10 bases and J by 3 bases, with 16 bases left in between. The CDR3 has 13 residues. CDR3 region: CATGVNLHYEQYF. The CDR3 DNA sequence: TGCGCCACCGGAGTTAACTTACACTACGAGCAGTACTTC.

The rearrangement uses TRBV28 and TRBJ2-7; 10 bases agree with TRBD2. Germline trimming cut 2 bases from V and 0 bases from J; bases unmatched to any gene: 1. The CDR3 spans 15 residues. The germline V gene encodes CDR1 MDHEN and CDR2 SYDVKM. The CDR3 DNA reads as TGTGCCAGCAGTTTAGCTAGCGGGGGCTCCTACGAGCAGTACTTC. Translated: CASSLASGGSYEQYF.

The chain couples TRBV5-4 to TRBJ1-2, with 8 bases aligning to TRBD1. With V trimmed by 4 bases and J by 8 bases, 10 bases remained unmatched. Germline V gene data show CDR1 as SGHNT and CDR2 as YYREEE (reference sequence). This CDR3 spans 14 amino acids. CDR3 DNA: TGTGCCAGCAGCATGACAGGGGCGGTGGACGGCTACACCTTC. This codes for CASSMTGAVDGYTF.

The gene calls are TRBV7-9 and TRBJ2-5; D may be TRBD2 (5 bases). The CDR3 spans 16 residues. Trimming removed 0 bases from V and 1 base from J, with 12 bases in between. Germline V gene lookup returns CDR1 SEHNR and CDR2 FQNEAQ (reference sequence). This CDR3 reads CASSLALAEIQETQYF. CDR3 nucleotide sequence: TGTGCCAGCAGCTTAGCGCTAGCCGAGATCCAAGAGACCCAGTACTTC.

This chain uses TRBV5-1 with TRBJ2-2, with TRBD2 as a possible D gene (5 bases). The CDR3 totals 14 residues. The V end lost 1 base, the J end lost 2 bases, and 6 bases lay between the germline ends. CDR1 and CDR2 (germline): SGHRS, YFSETQ. The chain's CDR3 is CASSLTSNTGELFF. CDR3 bases: TGCGCCAGCAGCTTGACTAGTAACACCGGGGAGCTGTTTTTT.

This clone was recorded only once. This chain uses TRBV24-1 with TRBJ2-2; 10 nucleotides agree with TRBD1. This CDR3 is built from 17 residues. From germline, CDR1 is KGHDR and CDR2 SFDVKD. J gave up 7 bases and V 5 bases, and 12 bases lay outside the gene matches. The CDR3 sequence: CATSARARQGAVGELFF. The CDR3 DNA follows: TGTGCCACCAGTGCAAGGGCAAGACAGGGGGCCGTCGGGGAGCTGTTTTTT.

V and J are TRBV18 and TRBJ2-1; maybe TRBD2 (6 bases). Per germline, CDR1 KGHSH and CDR2 LQKENI. Trimming left V 4 bases short and J 7 bases short, with 17 bases between. The CDR3 is 15 residues long. The CDR3 DNA reads as TGTGCCAGCTCACAAGAAGACGGTGGAGGGAATGAGCAGTTCTTC. It translates to CASSQEDGGGNEQFF.

The chain employs TRBV20-1 and TRBJ2-7; no clear D. Looked up from germline, CDR1 is DFQATT and CDR2 is SNEGSKA (reference sequence). The V and J ends lost 6 bases and 7 bases respectively, with 10 bases between them. The CDR3 totals 10 residues. CDR3 region: CSAMSPEQYF. In DNA, the CDR3 is TGCAGTGCCATGTCTCCTGAGCAGTACTTC.

The chain links TRBV4-3 to TRBJ2-3; D is possibly TRBD2 (6 bases). V lost 1 base and J lost 5, with 16 bases in between. The CDR3 extends over 16 amino acids. Germline V gene data show CDR1 as LGHNA and CDR2 as YSLEER. The CDR3 loop reads CASSQGKEGAEDTQYF. The CDR3 DNA is TGCGCCAGCAGCCAAGGAAAGGAGGGAGCGGAAGATACGCAGTATTTT.

This chain uses TRBV5-5 with TRBJ2-7; 9 bases align to TRBD1. J lost 0 bases, V lost 6 bases, and 4 bases had no gene match. The CDR3 is 14 residues long. Germline loops: CDR1 SGHKS, CDR2 YYEKEE (reference sequence). The CDR3 loop is CASTTGGRSYEQYF. CDR3 bases: TGTGCCAGCACCACAGGGGGCCGCTCCTACGAGCAGTACTTC. Full variable domain (missing parts from reference TRBV5-5 and TRBJ2-7): DAGVTQSPTHLIKTRGQQVTLRCSPISGHKSVSWYQQVLGQGPQFIFQYYEKEERGRGNFPDRFSARQFPNYSSELNVNALLLGDSALYLCASTTGGRSYEQYFGPGTRLTVT.

This chain uses TRBV2 with TRBJ1-6; D ambiguous. Germline V gives CDR1 SNHLY, CDR2 FYNNEI. Trimming took off 6 bases at V and 8 bases at J, with 8 bases between the two ends. The CDR3 sequence is 12 residues long. The CDR3 region has the DNA TGTGCCAGCAGCGAACATTATTCACCCCTCCACTTT. Amino acid sequence: CASSEHYSPLHF.

V usage is TRBV6-5 and J usage is TRBJ2-7, with TRBD2 matching over 10 bases. The ends lost 4 bases at V and 5 bases at J; junction bases unmatched: 8. This CDR3 is built from 15 residues. Germline CDR1 reads MNHEY; CDR2 reads SVGAGI. CDR3 region: CASSSPGLATNEQYF. As DNA, the CDR3 is TGTGCCAGCAGTTCCCCGGGACTAGCGACAAACGAGCAGTACTTC.

This clone was detected once. The V gene is TRBV30, the J gene TRBJ2-3; either TRBD1 or TRBD2 may supply D (5 bases each). CDR3 length: 13 residues. CDR1 and CDR2 (germline): GTSNPN, SVGIG (reference sequence). V was shortened by 3 bases and J by 6 bases, with 13 bases between the two germline ends. The CDR3, as DNA: TGTGCCTGGAGCCCGGGGCTGAGGGATACGCAGTATTTT. Encoded protein: CAWSPGLRDTQYF. Combining the CDR3 with reference TRBV30 and TRBJ2-3 gives the whole variable domain SQTIHQWPATLVQPVGSPLSLECTVEGTSNPNLYWYRQAAGRGLQLLFYSVGIGQISSEVPQNLSASRPQDRQFILSSKKLLLSDSGFYLCAWSPGLRDTQYFGPGTRLTVL.

The J gene is TRBJ2-1, the V gene TRBV14; TRBD2 aligns across 10 bases. The CDR3 sequence is 20 residues long. Germline CDR1 SGHDN, CDR2 FVKESK. Trimming cost V 1 base and J 6 bases; bases outside gene matches: 18. The CDR3 sequence is CASSQVIGLAGVWGGNEQFF. The CDR3 region has the DNA TGTGCCAGCAGCCAAGTTATCGGGCTAGCGGGAGTCTGGGGGGGCAATGAGCAGTTCTTC.

This sequence joins TRBV28 and TRBJ1-1; D uncertain. The V end lost 4 bases, the J end lost 10 bases, and 13 bases lay between the germline ends. The V gene's germline CDR1 is MDHEN and CDR2 SYDVKM. This CDR3 spans 12 amino acids. The chain's CDR3 is CASSSTTTGAFF. CDR3 nucleotides: TGTGCCAGCAGTTCTACCACCACCGGAGCTTTCTTT.

The chain employs TRBV7-2 and TRBJ2-2; D uncertain. The V and J ends lost 7 bases and 1 base respectively, with 7 bases between them. Germline V gene sequence: CDR1 SGHTA, CDR2 FQGNSA. The CDR3 has 13 amino acids. The CDR3 is CASTTVNTGELFF. In DNA, the CDR3 is TGTGCCAGCACGACTGTGAACACCGGGGAGCTGTTTTTT.

This chain uses TRBV7-2 with TRBJ1-5; D remains ambiguous. This CDR3 is built from 14 residues. Deletions cut 4 bases from V and 6 bases from J, with 13 bases between. In germline, CDR1 is SGHTA, CDR2 FQGNSA. The CDR3 is CASSSRGLGQPQHF. CDR3 DNA sequence: TGTGCCAGCAGCTCAAGAGGTCTAGGTCAGCCCCAGCATTTT.

The gene calls are TRBV10-3 and TRBJ2-7; perhaps D is TRBD1 or TRBD2 (7 bases each). This CDR3 is 15 amino acids long. The germline V and J ends were trimmed by 9 bases and 5 bases, with 23 bases remaining between them. Germline CDR1 is ENHRY and CDR2 is SYGVKD. CDR3 in amino acids: CAISIRGGDSNEQYF. The CDR3 DNA reads TGTGCCATTTCAATCAGGGGGGGTGATTCGAACGAGCAGTACTTC.

The V gene is TRBV30, the J gene TRBJ2-1; D is undetermined. CDR1 and CDR2 (germline): GTSNPN, SVGIG (reference sequence). The V gene lost 0 bases and the J gene lost 3 bases, with 6 bases spanning the gap. The CDR3 totals 13 residues. The CDR3 loop reads CAWSVLYYNEQFF. CDR3 DNA sequence: TGTGCCTGGAGTGTCCTATACTACAATGAGCAGTTCTTC.

The V call is TRBV28, the J call TRBJ1-5, with unresolved D. This CDR3 spans 12 amino acids. Germline CDR1 reads MDHEN; CDR2 reads SYDVKM. With 7 bases removed from V and 10 bases from J, the gap between germline ends came to 14 bases. The CDR3 nucleotides are TGTGCCAGCACCAATACAGTTGGACCCCAGCATTTT. Encoded protein: CASTNTVGPQHF.

A remark on this clone: No DNA is shown, since the ends of the CDR3 on it are uncertain; the CDR3 is the one TCRdb lists. V is TRBV21-1 and J is TRBJ1-5; the table gives TRBD1 as D, unverified against the DNA. TRBV21-1 is a documented pseudogene. A total of 20 residues make up the CDR3, ends included. CDR3 sequence reads: CASSLRRQAPWAYGNQPQHF.

The V call is TRBV6-2 or TRBV6-3, the J call TRBJ2-2, with D perhaps matching TRBD1 (5 bases). The CDR3 consists of 17 residues. In germline, CDR1 is MNHEY, CDR2 SVGEGT. Trimming pared 6 bases from V and 0 bases from J, leaving 17 bases between. CDR3 DNA: TGTGCCAGCAGCCGCGTCCCAGGGTTCGCGAACACCGGGGAGCTGTTTTTT. This translates into CASSRVPGFANTGELFF.